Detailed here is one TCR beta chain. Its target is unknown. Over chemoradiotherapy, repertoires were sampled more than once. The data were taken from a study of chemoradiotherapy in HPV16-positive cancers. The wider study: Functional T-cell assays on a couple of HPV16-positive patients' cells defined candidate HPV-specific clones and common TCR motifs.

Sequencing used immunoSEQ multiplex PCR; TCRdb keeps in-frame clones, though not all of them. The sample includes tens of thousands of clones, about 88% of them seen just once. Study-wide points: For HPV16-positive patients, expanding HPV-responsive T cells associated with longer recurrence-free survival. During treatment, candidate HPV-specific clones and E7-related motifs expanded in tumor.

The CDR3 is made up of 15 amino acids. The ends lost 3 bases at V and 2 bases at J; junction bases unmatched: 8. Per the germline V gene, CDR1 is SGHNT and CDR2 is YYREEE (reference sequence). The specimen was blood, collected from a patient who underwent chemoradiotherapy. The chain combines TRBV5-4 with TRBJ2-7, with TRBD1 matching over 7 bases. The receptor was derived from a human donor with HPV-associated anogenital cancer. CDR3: CASSSTGKAPYEQYF. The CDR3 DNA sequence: TGTGCCAGCAGCTCGACAGGGAAGGCCCCCTACGAGCAGTACTTC.